The text below deals with one T cell receptor (beta chain). These data are taken from a study of somatic mutations in cytotoxic T cells in rheumatoid arthritis. The method was immunoSEQ multiplex PCR; TCRdb's version includes in-frame clones alone and lacks a portion of them. The sample includes under 15,000 clones, 78% of them seen just once. This CDR3 contains 18 residues. CDR1 and CDR2 (germline): MNHNS, SASEGT. V lost 4 bases, J lost 0 bases, and 11 bases stayed unmatched. The sample consisted of CD8+ T cells sorted from blood. The rearrangement uses TRBV6-1 and TRBJ1-2, with TRBD1 identical over 10 bases. This clonotype was sampled from an adult with rheumatoid arthritis. Here the CDR3 DNA reads TGTGCCAGCAGTGCATTGCCGGGACAGGGGCCTTCTAACTATGGCTACACCTTC. It is translated as CASSALPGQGPSNYGYTF.